The entry below gives a single T cell receptor (beta chain) sequence along with its context. Its recognized antigen is unknown. Per-base qualities were not stored, and no clone one base away is much larger. This entry is derived from a study of blood T cell repertoires in COVID-19 (dated by TCRdb to the early 2020s). Concerning the study at large: Collaborator samples came from the United States, Italy and Spain and covered acute and convalescent phases of COVID-19. The material from the prospective study consisted of cDNA or gDNA derived from T cells, B-cell-depleted T cells, or PBMCs. Deeply sampled blood TCRbeta repertoires from subjects exposed to, actively infected with, or recovered from COVID-19 were included in the dataset. Sample metadata almost always included a de-identified subject ID, COVID-19 status, age in years and sex. Samples came from the ongoing ImmuneRACE study (first 160 participants) plus 1,254 subjects from 6 global collaborators. Where available, HLA class I and class II types were obtained from metadata supplied by the sample provider rather than from assay-based typing. The repertoires were made available in a free public database intended to serve as a resource for research on the immune response to SARS-CoV-2.

One collaborating source in Seattle enrolled patients while the patients were actively infected and followed the patients over time throughout the course of disease. Collaborating institutions collected whole blood in K2EDTA tubes following their own protocols. For TCRbeta analysis, collaborators shipped samples as frozen whole blood, isolated PBMCs, or DNA extracted from either of those sample types. The germline V gene (reference sequence) specifies GTSNPN as CDR1 and SVGIG as CDR2. V lost 1 base and J lost 4 bases, and the count of bases not matched to a germline gene is 5. Taken from cysteine to phenylalanine, the CDR3 has 15 residues. The kept DNA is CDR3 alone, 45 bases in frame from the first base. Broad study findings and their caveats: The amount of clinical and demographic metadata varied by source and participant and was provided uncurated.

The immunoSEQ Assay, a bias-controlled multiplex PCR, was used to amplify TCRbeta CDR3 regions from genomic DNA. On the study's bioinformatics: Within the assay, amplification of reference gene primers was used to estimate how many nucleated cells each sample contained. To quantify the absolute abundance of each unique TCRbeta CDR3 rearrangement, sequence reads were collapsed and filtered. For each sample, productive Simpson clonality was calculated as the square root of Simpson's diversity index over productive rearrangements. TCRdb stores this immuneACCESS table with in-frame sequences only. Part of the clones is absent; in the studies checked, under half of the shortfall reflects unresolved V genes, and no reason is known for the rest. The V and J calls and clone size were taken over from that table, and D and trimming were inferred from the DNA. The sample has 100,000 to 150,000 clones on record, around 80% of them singletons. 17% of the sample goes to the ten largest clones.

This clonotype originated in a man aged 30 to 45 with COVID-19, enrolled during active disease. Sequencing was performed on peripheral blood. The sequence is built from TRBV30 and TRBJ1-2; 11 central bases correspond to TRBD1. The CDR3 protein sequence reads: CAWSARTGGSYGYTF. The DNA sequence reads TGTGCCTGGAGTGCACGGACAGGGGGCTCCTATGGCTACACCTTC.